The entry below gives a single TCR beta chain sequence along with its context. Its target is unknown. This CDR3 has 16 residues. In germline, CDR1 is GTSNPN, CDR2 SVGIG (reference sequence). V trimming: 1 base; J trimming: 7 bases; junction bases outside the gene matches: 12. It was with 60 Vbeta and 13 Jbeta primers that the PCR ran. As handled by the study authors: A later analysis tallied approximately 80 million unique TCR beta chains, 8.5 million to 11 million of them shared. TCRdb's copy holds only in-frame clones and misses some; the assay was immunoSEQ multiplex PCR. That table gives V, J and clone size, and the DNA gave D and trimming. The table lists about 97,000 clones, 81% of them singletons, with approximately 5.4% in the top ten. The sample originates from a study of cytomegalovirus exposure and HLA in healthy donors. The study, taken as a whole, reports: One later analysis reportedly identified an Asian-associated ancestry cluster that showed fewer N-insertions than the roughly 670-donor mean. V- and J-gene trimming of TCR beta was linked (in a later analysis) to a missense DCLRE1C variant.

V and J are TRBV30 and TRBJ1-5; 8 bases line up with TRBD1. The sequenced sample consisted of PBMCs. This clonotype originated in a middle-aged man in good health and CMV-seropositive. DNA of the CDR3: TGTGCCTGGAGTGGGCCAGGGGGCGCTTGGATGCAGCCCCAGCATTTT. This translates into CAWSGPGGAWMQPQHF.